Listed here are 8 T cell receptor beta chains from one sample, sequenced in a study of early T cells in non-severe SARS-CoV-2 infection. TCRdb reanalysed the 5' RACE reads using MiXCR and keeps one entry per CDR3 protein. Among some 64,000 distinct CDR3 sequences, 8.8% were seen once, and the ten largest hold over 10%. Sample: whole blood, taken at baseline. The receptor source for this set is an adult who was a healthcare worker with PCR-confirmed SARS-CoV-2 infection or an uninfected control (not recorded which).

This clonotype was detected many times. The chain has TRBV7-3 and TRBJ1-6; D not certain. Trimming cost V 5 bases and J 6 bases, with 8 bases left between them. The CDR3 length is 13 residues. The germline gives CDR1 SGHTA, CDR2 FQGTGA. The CDR3 protein is CASSLTTNSPLHF. Written as DNA, the CDR3 is TGTGCCAGCAGCCTCACGACTAATTCACCCCTCCACTTT.

The J gene is TRBJ2-3, the V gene TRBV19; D tentatively reads TRBD1 or TRBD2 (5 bases each). There are 14 residues in the CDR3. V dropped 8 bases and J dropped 2 bases, with 14 bases sitting between them. The germline V gene has CDR1 LNHDA and CDR2 SQIVND (reference sequence). CDR3 sequence (DNA): TGTGCCAGTCTACAGGAGGTAATCACAGATACGCAGTATTTT. Its translation: CASLQEVITDTQYF.

The chain recombines TRBV7-9 with TRBJ1-1, with D perhaps matching TRBD1 (5 bases). Trimming removed 3 bases from V and 2 bases from J, with 10 bases in between. Germline CDR1 SEHNR, CDR2 FQNEAQ (reference sequence). CDR3 length: 14 amino acids. The CDR3 DNA is TGTGCCAGCAGCTTCAAGGGGACCAACACTGAAGCTTTCTTT. Translating it yields CASSFKGTNTEAFF. Drawing the rest from reference TRBV7-9 and TRBJ1-1, the complete variable domain is DTGVSQNPRHKITKRGQNVTFRCDPISEHNRLYWYRQTLGQGPEFLTYFQNEAQLEKSRLLSDRFSAERPKGSFSTLEIQRTEQGDSAMYLCASSFKGTNTEAFFGQGTRLTVV.

This clonotype is labeled as medium-sized. The chain has TRBV11-2 and TRBJ2-1; D is uncertain. The CDR3 extends over 12 amino acids. Per germline, CDR1 SGHAT and CDR2 FQNNGV. Trimming left V 5 bases short and J 6 bases short, with 8 bases between. Here the CDR3 reads CASSLTRNEQFF. CDR3 bases: TGTGCCAGCAGCCTAACCCGCAATGAGCAGTTCTTC.

This clonotype was counted many times. V is TRBV10-3 and J is TRBJ2-5, with D perhaps TRBD1 (6 bases). The V gene lost 5 bases and the J gene lost 5 bases, with 18 bases spanning the gap. Germline V lookup: CDR1 ENHRY, CDR2 SYGVKD. There are 15 residues in the CDR3. This CDR3 reads CAISPGQTVWETQYF. CDR3 bases: TGTGCCATCAGTCCCGGACAGACAGTTTGGGAGACCCAGTACTTC.

This clonotype was seen more than once but under ten times. J is TRBJ1-3 and V is TRBV9; D is unclear. The V end was cut by 1 base, the J end by 0 bases, with 11 bases between. The germline CDR1 and CDR2 sequences are SGDLS and YYNGEE. This CDR3 comprises 16 residues. Written as DNA, the CDR3 is TGTGCCAGCAGCGTATCGGACGGACCCTCTGGAAACACCATATATTTT. Residues: CASSVSDGPSGNTIYF.

The V and J genes are TRBV27 and TRBJ2-4; 10 bases are a match to TRBD1. The CDR3 length is 16 residues. Per the germline V gene, CDR1 is MNHEY and CDR2 is SMNVEV (reference sequence). V dropped 5 bases and J dropped 1; count of bases not matched to a gene: 5. CDR3 nucleotides: TGTGCCAGCAGTCGAGACAGGGGGCACGCCAAAAACATTCAGTACTTC. Its translation: CASSRDRGHAKNIQYF.

CDR3 in amino acids: CASGQSLSQETQYF. DNA of the CDR3: TGCGCCAGCGGACAGTCGCTCTCCCAAGAGACCCAGTACTTC. The chain uses TRBV10-2 and TRBJ2-5; D is perhaps TRBD1 (6 bases). The CDR3 sequence is 14 residues long. Trimming pared 8 bases from V and 1 base from J, leaving 14 bases between. Germline V gene data show CDR1 as WSHSY and CDR2 as SAAADI.